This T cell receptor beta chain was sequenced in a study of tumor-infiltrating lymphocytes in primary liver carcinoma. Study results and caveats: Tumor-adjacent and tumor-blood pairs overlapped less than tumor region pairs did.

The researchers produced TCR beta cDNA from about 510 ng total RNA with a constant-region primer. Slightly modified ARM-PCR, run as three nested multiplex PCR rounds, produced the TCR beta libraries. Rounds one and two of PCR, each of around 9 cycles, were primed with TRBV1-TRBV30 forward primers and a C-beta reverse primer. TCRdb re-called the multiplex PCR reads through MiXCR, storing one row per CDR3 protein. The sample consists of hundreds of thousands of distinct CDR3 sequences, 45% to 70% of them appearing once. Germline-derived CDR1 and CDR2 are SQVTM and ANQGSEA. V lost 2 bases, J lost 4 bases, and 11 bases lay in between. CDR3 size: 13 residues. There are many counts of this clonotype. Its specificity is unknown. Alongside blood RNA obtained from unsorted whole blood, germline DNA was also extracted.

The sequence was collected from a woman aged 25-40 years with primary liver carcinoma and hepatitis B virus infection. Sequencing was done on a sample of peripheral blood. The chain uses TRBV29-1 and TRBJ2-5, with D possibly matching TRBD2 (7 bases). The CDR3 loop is CSVERGRAETQYF. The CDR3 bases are TGCAGCGTTGAAAGGGGGAGGGCAGAGACCCAGTACTTC.